This TCR beta chain was recovered during a study of T-cell reconstitution after alpha-beta-depleted transplantation in children. This CDR3 contains 14 residues. The germline CDR1 and CDR2 sequences are DFQATT and SNEGSKA (reference sequence). Trimming removed 3 bases from V and 9 bases from J; junction bases left unmatched: 9. This clonotype was recorded at least ten times. The library targeted TCRbeta and was prepared with unique molecular identifiers. TCRdb passed the PCR reads through MiXCR, listing each CDR3 protein once. The sample includes about 350,000 distinct CDR3 sequences, about an eighth seen only once; the top ten take roughly 4.3%.

The sequence came from a human donor who donated a stem cell graft to a child with Fanconi anemia. Sequenced material: PBMCs, taken from the stem cell graft. J is TRBJ2-1 and V is TRBV20-1; TRBD2 matches at 9 bases. Written as DNA, the CDR3 is TGCAGTGCTAGTTCGCCGCTAGCGGGGTCTGAGCAGTTCTTC. Translating it yields CSASSPLAGSEQFF.